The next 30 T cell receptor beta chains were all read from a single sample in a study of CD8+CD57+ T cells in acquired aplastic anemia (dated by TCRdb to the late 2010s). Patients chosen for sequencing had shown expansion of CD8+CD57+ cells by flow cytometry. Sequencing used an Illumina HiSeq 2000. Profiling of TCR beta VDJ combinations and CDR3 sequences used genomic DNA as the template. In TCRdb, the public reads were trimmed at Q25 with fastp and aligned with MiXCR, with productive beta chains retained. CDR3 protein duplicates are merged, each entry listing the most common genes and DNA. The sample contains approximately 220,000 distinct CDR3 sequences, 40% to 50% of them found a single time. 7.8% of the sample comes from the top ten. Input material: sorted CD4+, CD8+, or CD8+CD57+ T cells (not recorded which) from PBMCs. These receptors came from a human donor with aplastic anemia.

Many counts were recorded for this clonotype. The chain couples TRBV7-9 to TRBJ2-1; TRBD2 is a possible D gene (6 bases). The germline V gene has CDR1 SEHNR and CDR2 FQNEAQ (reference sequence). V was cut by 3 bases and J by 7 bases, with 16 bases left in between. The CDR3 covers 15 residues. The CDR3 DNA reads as TGTGCCAGCAGCTTGATTACTAGCTCCTTTAATGAGCAGTTCTTC. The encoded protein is CASSLITSSFNEQFF. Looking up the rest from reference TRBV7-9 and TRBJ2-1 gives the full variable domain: DTGVSQNPRHKITKRGQNVTFRCDPISEHNRLYWYRQTLGQGPEFLTYFQNEAQLEKSRLLSDRFSAERPKGSFSTLEIQRTEQGDSAMYLCASSLITSSFNEQFFGPGTRLTVL.

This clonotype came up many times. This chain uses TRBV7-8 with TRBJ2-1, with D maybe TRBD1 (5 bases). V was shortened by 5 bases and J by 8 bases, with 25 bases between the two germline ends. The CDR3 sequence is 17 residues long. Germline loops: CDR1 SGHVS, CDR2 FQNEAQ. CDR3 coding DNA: TGTGCCAGCAGCCCAACCCTCACGGCTCACAGGATTCATGAGCAGTTCTTC. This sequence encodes CASSPTLTAHRIHEQFF.

The CDR3 region is CSAREGQGDSPLHF. The CDR3 nucleotides read TGCAGTGCTAGGGAGGGACAGGGGGATTCACCCCTCCACTTT. This sequence joins TRBV20-1 and TRBJ1-6; 11 bases match TRBD1. The ends lost 3 bases at V and 8 bases at J; junction bases unmatched: 3. The CDR3 is made up of 14 amino acids. Germline CDR1 is DFQATT and CDR2 is SNEGSKA (reference sequence).

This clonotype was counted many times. This CDR3 reads CSARITSGGYNEQFF. Written as DNA, the CDR3 is TGCAGTGCTAGAATAACTAGCGGGGGCTACAATGAGCAGTTCTTC. The chain employs TRBV20-1 and TRBJ2-1, with 11 bases fitting TRBD2. The CDR3 is made up of 15 amino acids. Germline CDR1 reads DFQATT; CDR2 reads SNEGSKA (reference sequence). Trimming at V came to 2 bases and at J to 3 bases, leaving 3 bases not matched to a gene.

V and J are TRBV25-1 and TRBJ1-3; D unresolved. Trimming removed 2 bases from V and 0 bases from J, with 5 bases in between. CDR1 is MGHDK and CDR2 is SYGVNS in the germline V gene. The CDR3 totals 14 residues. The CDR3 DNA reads TGTGCCAGCAGTGAAGAACGCTCTGGAAACACCATATATTTT. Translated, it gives CASSEERSGNTIYF. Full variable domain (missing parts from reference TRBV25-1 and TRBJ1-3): EADIYQTPRYLVIGTGKKITLECSQTMGHDKMYWYQQDPGMELHLIHYSYGVNSTEKGDLSSESTVSRIRTEHFPLTLESARPSHTSQYLCASSEERSGNTIYFGEGSWLTVV.

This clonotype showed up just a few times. CDR3 sequence: CASSPGTGYYNEQFF. CDR3 coding DNA: TGCGCCAGCAGCCCCGGGACGGGTTACTACAATGAGCAGTTCTTC. V is TRBV5-1 and J is TRBJ2-1; TRBD1 or TRBD2 may be the D gene (5 bases each). V lost 4 bases, J lost 3 bases, and 14 bases lay in between. The CDR3 totals 15 residues. Germline V gives CDR1 SGHRS, CDR2 YFSETQ.

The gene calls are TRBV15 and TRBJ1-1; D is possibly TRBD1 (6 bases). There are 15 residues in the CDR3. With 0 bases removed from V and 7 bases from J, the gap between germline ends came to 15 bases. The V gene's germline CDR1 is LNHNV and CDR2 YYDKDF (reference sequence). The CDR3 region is CATSRDEGHVGEAFF. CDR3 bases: TGTGCCACCAGCAGAGATGAGGGACACGTAGGTGAAGCTTTCTTT.

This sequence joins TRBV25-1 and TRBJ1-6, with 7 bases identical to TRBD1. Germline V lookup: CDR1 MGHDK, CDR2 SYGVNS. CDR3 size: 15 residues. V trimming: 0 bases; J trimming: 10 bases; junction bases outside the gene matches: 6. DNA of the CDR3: TGTGCCAGCAGTGAATATGACAGGGTACTGTCACCCCTCCACTTT. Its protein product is CASSEYDRVLSPLHF.

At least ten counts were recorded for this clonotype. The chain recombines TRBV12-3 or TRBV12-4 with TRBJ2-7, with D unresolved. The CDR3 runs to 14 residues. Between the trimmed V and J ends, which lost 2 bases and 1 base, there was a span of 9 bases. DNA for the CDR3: TGTGCCAGCAGTTTATTATGGGCTTCCTACGAGCAGTACTTC. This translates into CASSLLWASYEQYF.

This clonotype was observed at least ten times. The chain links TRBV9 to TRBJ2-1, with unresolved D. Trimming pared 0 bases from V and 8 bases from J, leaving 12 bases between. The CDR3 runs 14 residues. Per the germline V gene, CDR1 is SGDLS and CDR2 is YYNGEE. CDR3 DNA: TGTGCCAGCAGCGTAGCACTAACGGCCTATGAGCAGTTCTTC. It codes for CASSVALTAYEQFF.

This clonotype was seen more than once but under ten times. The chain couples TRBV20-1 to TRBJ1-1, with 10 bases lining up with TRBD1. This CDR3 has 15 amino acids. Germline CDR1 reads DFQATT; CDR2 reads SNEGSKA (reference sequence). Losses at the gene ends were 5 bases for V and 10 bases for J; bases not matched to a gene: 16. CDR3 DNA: TGCAGTGCTTTCGACCCGTCCGGGACAGGGGCTAGAGCTTTCTTT. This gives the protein CSAFDPSGTGARAFF.

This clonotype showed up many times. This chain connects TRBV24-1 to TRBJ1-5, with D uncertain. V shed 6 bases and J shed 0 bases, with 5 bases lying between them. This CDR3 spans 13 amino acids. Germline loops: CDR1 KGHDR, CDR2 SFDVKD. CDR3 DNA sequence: TGTGCCACCAGTCTGAATAGCAATCAGCCCCAGCATTTT. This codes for CATSLNSNQPQHF.

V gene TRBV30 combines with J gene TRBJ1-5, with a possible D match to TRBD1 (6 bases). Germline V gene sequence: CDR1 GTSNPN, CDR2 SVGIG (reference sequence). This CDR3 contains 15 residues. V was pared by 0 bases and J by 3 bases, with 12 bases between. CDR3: CAWSVDRGANQPQHF. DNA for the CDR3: TGTGCCTGGAGTGTTGACCGGGGGGCCAATCAGCCCCAGCATTTT.

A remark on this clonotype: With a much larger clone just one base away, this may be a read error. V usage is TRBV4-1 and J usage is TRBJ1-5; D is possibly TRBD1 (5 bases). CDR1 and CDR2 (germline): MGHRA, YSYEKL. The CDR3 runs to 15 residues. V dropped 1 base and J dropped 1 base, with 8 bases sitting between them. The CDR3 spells CASSQGGASNQPQHF. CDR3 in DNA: TGCGCCAGCAGCCAAGGCGGGGCAAGCAATCAGCCCCAGCATTTT.

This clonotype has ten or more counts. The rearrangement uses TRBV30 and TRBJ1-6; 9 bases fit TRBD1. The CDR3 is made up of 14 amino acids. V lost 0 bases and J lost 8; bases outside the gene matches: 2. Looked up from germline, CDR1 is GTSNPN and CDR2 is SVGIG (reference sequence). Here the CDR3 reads CAWSVGQGYSPLHF. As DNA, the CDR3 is TGTGCCTGGAGTGTAGGACAGGGGTATTCACCCCTCCACTTT.

CDR3 bases: TGCGCCAGCAGCCAGATACGGGGCACTTACTACGAGCAGTACTTC. It translates to CASSQIRGTYYEQYF. The V and J genes are TRBV4-1 and TRBJ2-7; TRBD1 or TRBD2 may be the D gene (5 bases each). V was trimmed by 3 bases and J by 3 bases, leaving 15 bases between them. Germline lookup yields CDR1 MGHRA and CDR2 YSYEKL. The CDR3 runs to 15 residues.

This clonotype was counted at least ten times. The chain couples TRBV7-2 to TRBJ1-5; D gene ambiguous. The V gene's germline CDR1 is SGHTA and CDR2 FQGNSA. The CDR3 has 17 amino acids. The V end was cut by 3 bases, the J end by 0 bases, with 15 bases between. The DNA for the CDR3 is TGTGCCAGCAGCTTTCCCCTGACACCCTATAGCAATCAGCCCCAGCATTTT. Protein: CASSFPLTPYSNQPQHF.

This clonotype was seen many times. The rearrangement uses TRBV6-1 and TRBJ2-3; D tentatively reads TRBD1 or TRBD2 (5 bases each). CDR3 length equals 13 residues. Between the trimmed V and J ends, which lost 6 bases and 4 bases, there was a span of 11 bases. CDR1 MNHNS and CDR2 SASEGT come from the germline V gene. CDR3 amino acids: CASRGPEADTQYF. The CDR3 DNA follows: TGTGCCAGCAGGGGACCCGAAGCAGATACGCAGTATTTT.

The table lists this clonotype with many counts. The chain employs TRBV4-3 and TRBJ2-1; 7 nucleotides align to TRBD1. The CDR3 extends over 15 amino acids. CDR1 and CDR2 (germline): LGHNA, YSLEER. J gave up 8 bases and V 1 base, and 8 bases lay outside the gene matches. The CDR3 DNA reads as TGCGCCAGCAGCCAAGGGGACAGCAGAGGCGATGAGCAGTTCTTC. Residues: CASSQGDSRGDEQFF.

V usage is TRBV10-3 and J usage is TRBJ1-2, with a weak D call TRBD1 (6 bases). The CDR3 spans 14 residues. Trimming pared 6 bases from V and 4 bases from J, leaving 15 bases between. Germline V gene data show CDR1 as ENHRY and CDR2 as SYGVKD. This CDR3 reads CAISSDSVSYGYTF. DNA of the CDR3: TGTGCCATCAGCTCGGACAGCGTATCCTATGGCTACACCTTC.

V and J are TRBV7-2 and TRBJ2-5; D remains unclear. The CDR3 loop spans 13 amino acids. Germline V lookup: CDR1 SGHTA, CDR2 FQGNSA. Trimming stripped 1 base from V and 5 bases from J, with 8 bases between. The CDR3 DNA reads TGTGCCAGCAGCTTAGGCAGTGTGGAGACCCAGTACTTC. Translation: CASSLGSVETQYF.

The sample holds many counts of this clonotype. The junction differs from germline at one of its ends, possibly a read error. CDR3 nucleotide sequence: TGTGCCAGCAGCCGAGGGTTGCGGGACCACGATTTC. Protein product: CASSRGLRDHDF. The chain combines TRBV7-9 with TRBJ2-1; possibly TRBD2 for D (6 bases). CDR3 length: 12 amino acids. Germline-derived CDR1 and CDR2 are SEHNR and FQNEAQ (reference sequence). Supplemented by reference TRBV7-9 and TRBJ2-1, the full variable domain reads DTGVSQNPRHKITKRGQNVTFRCDPISEHNRLYWYRQTLGQGPEFLTYFQNEAQLEKSRLLSDRFSAERPKGSFSTLEIQRTEQGDSAMYLCASSRGLRDHDFGPGTRLTVL.

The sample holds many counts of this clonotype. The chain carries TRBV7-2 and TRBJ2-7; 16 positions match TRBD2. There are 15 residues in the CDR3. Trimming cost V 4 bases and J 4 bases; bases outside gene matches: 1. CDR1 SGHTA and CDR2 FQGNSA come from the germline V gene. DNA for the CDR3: TGTGCCAGCAGCTGGGGACTAGCGGGGGGGTACGAGCAGTACTTC. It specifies CASSWGLAGGYEQYF.

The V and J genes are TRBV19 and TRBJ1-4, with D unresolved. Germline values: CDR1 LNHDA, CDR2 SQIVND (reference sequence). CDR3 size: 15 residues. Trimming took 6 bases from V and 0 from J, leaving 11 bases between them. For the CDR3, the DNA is TGTGCCAGTAGACCTTGGACCGCAACTAATGAAAAACTGTTTTTT. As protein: CASRPWTATNEKLFF.

This CDR3 is CAISESDSSGANVLTF. As DNA, the CDR3 is TGTGCCATCAGTGAGTCAGACAGCTCTGGGGCCAACGTCCTGACTTTC. This sequence joins TRBV10-3 and TRBJ2-6; D possibly corresponds to TRBD1 (5 bases). CDR3 size: 16 residues. With 0 bases removed from V and 0 bases from J, the gap between germline ends came to 6 bases. CDR1 and CDR2 (germline): ENHRY, SYGVKD.

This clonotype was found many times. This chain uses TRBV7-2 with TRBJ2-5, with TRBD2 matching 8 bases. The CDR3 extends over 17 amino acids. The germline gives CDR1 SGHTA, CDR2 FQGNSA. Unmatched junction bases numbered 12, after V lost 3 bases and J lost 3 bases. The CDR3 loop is CASSLLPGLEREETQYF. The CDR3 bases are TGTGCCAGCAGCTTGCTGCCGGGACTAGAAAGAGAAGAGACCCAGTACTTC.

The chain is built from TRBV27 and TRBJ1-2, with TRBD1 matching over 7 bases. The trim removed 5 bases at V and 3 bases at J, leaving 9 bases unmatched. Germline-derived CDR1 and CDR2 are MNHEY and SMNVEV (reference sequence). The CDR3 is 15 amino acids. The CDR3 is CASSPSTGLHYGYTF. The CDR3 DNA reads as TGTGCCAGCAGTCCCTCGACAGGGCTTCACTATGGCTACACCTTC.

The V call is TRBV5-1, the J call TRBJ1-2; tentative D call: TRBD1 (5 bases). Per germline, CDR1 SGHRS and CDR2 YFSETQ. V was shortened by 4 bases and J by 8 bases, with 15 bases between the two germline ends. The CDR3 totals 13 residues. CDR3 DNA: TGCGCCAGCAGCCCGGACGGCCAGGGCGGCTACACCTTC. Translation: CASSPDGQGGYTF.

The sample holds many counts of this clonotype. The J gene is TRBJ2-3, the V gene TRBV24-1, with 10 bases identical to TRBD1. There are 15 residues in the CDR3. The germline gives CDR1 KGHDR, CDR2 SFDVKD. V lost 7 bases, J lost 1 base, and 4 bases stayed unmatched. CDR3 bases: TGTGCCACCAGAGGGGACAGGGGCGGCACAGATACGCAGTATTTT. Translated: CATRGDRGGTDTQYF.

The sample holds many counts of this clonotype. CDR3 loop: CASSQVEDEQYF. In nucleotides, the CDR3 is TGTGCCAGCAGCCAAGTCGAGGACGAGCAGTACTTC. The chain links TRBV3-1 to TRBJ2-7, with D unclear. CDR3 length: 12 amino acids. Trimming cost V 1 base and J 5 bases, with 6 bases left between them. The germline V gene encodes CDR1 LGHDT and CDR2 YNNKEL (reference sequence).